This T cell receptor (beta chain) was found in a study of a mutant IDH1 vaccine in newly diagnosed glioma. Whole-study context: Vaccine administration was initiated 4-6 weeks following radiotherapy alone, or with temozolomide cycles.

Assay used: immunoSEQ multiplex PCR; TCRdb lists only in-frame clones, some missing. The sample consists of tens of thousands of clones, 60% to 80% of them appearing once. Of note for this clone: As yet, its antigen is unknown.

Described time point: week 11, during vaccination. What each vaccine dose contained was 300 ug of mutant IDH1 20-mer peptide, accompanied by topical imiquimod. This sequence originates from a young man with glioma. The specimen was PBMCs, collected from a glioma patient whose treatment included an IDH1 peptide vaccine.

The CDR3 here is CASSFWGRGLGDTEAFF. CDR3 bases: TGTGCCAGCAGCTTTTGGGGCAGGGGGCTTGGGGACACTGAAGCTTTCTTT. V and J are TRBV11-2 and TRBJ1-1; 8 nucleotides line up with TRBD1. The trim removed 3 bases at V and 3 bases at J, leaving 12 bases unmatched. Per the germline V gene, CDR1 is SGHAT and CDR2 is FQNNGV. The CDR3 runs 17 residues.